This T cell receptor (beta chain) was sequenced in a study of Graves' ophthalmopathy and Graves' hyperthyroidism. Overall study findings and caveats: From stable hyperthyroidism, ophthalmopathy was separated by a 13-signature model with around 90% sensitivity and about 81% specificity. In blood appeared most of the expanded thyroid clonotypes whose frequency exceeded 0.001. Prediction of ophthalmopathy progression reached roughly 70% sensitivity and approximately 75% specificity.

With V trimmed by 2 bases and J by 7 bases, 5 bases remained unmatched. The CDR3 loop spans 14 amino acids. CDR1 and CDR2 (germline): SQVTM, ANQGSEA. Amplifying from RNA transcripts, the study obtained TCR beta CDR3 regions. RT-PCR was first run with HTBI primers, then multiplex PCR in a second round. TCRdb reprocessed the multiplex PCR reads via MiXCR and lists one record per CDR3 protein. The table includes about 1.2 million distinct CDR3 sequences, about 36% detected once. On this clonotype itself: Antigen specificity is unknown.

The specimen sequenced was peripheral blood or thyroid tissue (not recorded which). The chain links TRBV29-1 to TRBJ1-4, with TRBD1 matching 9 bases. This TCR was recovered from an adult man with Graves' hyperthyroidism. The CDR3 loop is CSVESGTGSEKLFF. The CDR3 DNA reads as TGCAGCGTTGAAAGCGGGACAGGGAGTGAAAAACTGTTTTTT.